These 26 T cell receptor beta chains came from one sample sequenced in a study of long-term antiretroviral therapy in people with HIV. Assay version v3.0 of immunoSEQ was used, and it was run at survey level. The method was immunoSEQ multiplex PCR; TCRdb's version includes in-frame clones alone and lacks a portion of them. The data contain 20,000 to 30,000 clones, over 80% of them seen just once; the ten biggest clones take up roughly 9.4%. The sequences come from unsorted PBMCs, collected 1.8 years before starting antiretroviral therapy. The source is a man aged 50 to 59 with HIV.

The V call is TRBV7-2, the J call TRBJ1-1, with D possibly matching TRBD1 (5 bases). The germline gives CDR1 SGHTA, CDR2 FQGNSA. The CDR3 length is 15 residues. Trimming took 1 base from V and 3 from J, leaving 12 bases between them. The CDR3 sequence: CASSLVGTLYTEAFF. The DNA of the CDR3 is TGTGCCAGCAGCTTAGTCGGGACGTTATACACTGAAGCTTTCTTT.

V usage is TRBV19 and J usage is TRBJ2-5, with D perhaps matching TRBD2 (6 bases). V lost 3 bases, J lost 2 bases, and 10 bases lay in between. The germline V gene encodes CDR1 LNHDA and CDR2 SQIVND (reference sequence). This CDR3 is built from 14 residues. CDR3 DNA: TGTGCCAGTAGTATCGGAGGGGCTCAAGAGACCCAGTACTTC. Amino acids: CASSIGGAQETQYF. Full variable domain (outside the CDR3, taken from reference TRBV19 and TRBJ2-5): DGGITQSPKYLFRKEGQNVTLSCEQNLNHDAMYWYRQDPGQGLRLIYYSQIVNDFQKGDIAEGYSVSREKKESFPLTVTSAQKNPTAFYLCASSIGGAQETQYFGPGTRLLVL.

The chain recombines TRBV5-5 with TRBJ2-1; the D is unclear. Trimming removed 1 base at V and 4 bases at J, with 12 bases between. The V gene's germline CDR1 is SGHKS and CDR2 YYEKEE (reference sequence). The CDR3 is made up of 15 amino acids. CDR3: CASSLRIPEYNEQFF. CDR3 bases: TGTGCCAGCAGCTTGAGGATTCCAGAATACAATGAGCAGTTCTTC.

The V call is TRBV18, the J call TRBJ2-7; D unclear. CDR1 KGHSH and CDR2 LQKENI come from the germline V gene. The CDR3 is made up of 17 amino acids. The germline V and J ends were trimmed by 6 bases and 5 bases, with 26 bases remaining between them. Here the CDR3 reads CASSINVGGLKTHEQYF. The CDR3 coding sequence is TGTGCCAGCTCTATTAATGTGGGTGGATTAAAAACCCACGAGCAGTACTTC.

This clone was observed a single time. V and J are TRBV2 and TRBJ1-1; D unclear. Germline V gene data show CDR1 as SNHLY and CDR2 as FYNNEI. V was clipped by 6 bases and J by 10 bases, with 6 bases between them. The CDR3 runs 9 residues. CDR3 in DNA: TGTGCCAGCAGCGAACGAGCTTTCTTT. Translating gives CASSERAFF.

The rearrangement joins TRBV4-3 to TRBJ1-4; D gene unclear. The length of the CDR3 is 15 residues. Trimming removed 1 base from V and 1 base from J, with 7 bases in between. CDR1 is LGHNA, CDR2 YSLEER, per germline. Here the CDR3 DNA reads TGCGCCAGCAGCCAAGCGAGGGAAACTAATGAAAAACTGTTTTTT. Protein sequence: CASSQARETNEKLFF.

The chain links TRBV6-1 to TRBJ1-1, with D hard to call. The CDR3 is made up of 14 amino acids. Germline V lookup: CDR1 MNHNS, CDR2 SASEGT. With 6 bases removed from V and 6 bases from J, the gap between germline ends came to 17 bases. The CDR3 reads CASSPLGSGAEAFF. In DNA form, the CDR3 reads TGTGCCAGCAGCCCCCTAGGGTCCGGGGCTGAAGCTTTCTTT.

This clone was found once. CDR3 sequence reads: CASSLVGTRTGLEKLFF. The CDR3 region has the DNA TGTGCCAGCAGCTTAGTAGGGACTAGGACAGGGTTGGAAAAACTGTTTTTT. The gene calls are TRBV7-2 and TRBJ1-4; 8 nucleotides align to TRBD1. Germline values: CDR1 SGHTA, CDR2 FQGNSA. The CDR3 is 17 residues long. V lost 1 base and J lost 8; bases outside the gene matches: 12.

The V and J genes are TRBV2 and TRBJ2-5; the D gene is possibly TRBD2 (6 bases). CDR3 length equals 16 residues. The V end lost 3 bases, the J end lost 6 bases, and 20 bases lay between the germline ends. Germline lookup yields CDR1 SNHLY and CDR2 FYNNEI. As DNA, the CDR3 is TGTGCCAGCAGTGACGTAGGGACGGGGGTTGGGAAGACCCAGTACTTC. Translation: CASSDVGTGVGKTQYF. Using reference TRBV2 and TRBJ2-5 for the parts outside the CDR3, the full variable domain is EPEVTQTPSHQVTQMGQEVILRCVPISNHLYFYWYRQILGQKVEFLVSFYNNEISEKSEIFDDQFSVERPDGSNFTLKIRSTKLEDSAMYFCASSDVGTGVGKTQYFGPGTRLLVL.

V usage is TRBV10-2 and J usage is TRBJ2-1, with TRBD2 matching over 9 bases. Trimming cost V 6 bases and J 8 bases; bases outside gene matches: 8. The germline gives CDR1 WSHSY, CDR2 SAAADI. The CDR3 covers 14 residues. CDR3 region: CASRLAGPGHEQFF. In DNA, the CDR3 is TGCGCCAGCAGACTAGCGGGCCCGGGTCATGAGCAGTTCTTC.

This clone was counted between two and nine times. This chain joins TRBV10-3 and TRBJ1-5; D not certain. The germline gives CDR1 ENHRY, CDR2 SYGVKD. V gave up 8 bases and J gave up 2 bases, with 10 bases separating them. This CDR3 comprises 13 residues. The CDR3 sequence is CAIGVSGNQPQHF. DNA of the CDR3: TGTGCCATCGGGGTGTCGGGCAATCAGCCCCAGCATTTT.

The CDR3 here is CASSLEYSAGNTGELFF. The DNA for the CDR3 is TGTGCCAGCAGCTTAGAATACTCAGCGGGGAACACCGGGGAGCTGTTTTTT. The gene calls are TRBV11-3 and TRBJ2-2; the D gene is possibly TRBD2 (6 bases). CDR1 is SGHNT, CDR2 YENEEA, per germline. The CDR3 covers 17 residues. V was cut by 0 bases and J by 1 base, with 12 bases left in between.

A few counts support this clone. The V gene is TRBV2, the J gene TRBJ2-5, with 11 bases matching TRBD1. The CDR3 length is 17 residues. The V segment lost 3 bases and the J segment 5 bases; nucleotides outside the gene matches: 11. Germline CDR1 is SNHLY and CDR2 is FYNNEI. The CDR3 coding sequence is TGTGCCAGCAGTGACCTCAACTGGACAGGGGGCATGGAGACCCAGTACTTC. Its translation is CASSDLNWTGGMETQYF.

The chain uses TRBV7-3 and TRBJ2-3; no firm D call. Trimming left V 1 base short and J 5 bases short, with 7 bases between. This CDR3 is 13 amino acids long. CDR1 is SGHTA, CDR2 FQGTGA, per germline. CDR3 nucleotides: TGTGCCAGCAGCTTAAATCCCCTAGATACGCAGTATTTT. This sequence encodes CASSLNPLDTQYF.

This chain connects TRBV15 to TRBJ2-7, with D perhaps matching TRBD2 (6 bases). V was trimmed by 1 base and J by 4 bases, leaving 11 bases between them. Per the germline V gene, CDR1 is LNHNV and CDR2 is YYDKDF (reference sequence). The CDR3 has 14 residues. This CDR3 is CATSRGGGEYEQYF. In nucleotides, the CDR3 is TGTGCCACCAGCAGAGGTGGCGGGGAATACGAGCAGTACTTC.

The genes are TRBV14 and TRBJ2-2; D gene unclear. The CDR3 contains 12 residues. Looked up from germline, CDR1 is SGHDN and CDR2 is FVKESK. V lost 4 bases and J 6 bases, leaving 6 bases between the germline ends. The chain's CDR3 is CASSPLAGELFF. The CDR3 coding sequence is TGTGCCAGCAGCCCTTTGGCCGGGGAGCTGTTTTTT.

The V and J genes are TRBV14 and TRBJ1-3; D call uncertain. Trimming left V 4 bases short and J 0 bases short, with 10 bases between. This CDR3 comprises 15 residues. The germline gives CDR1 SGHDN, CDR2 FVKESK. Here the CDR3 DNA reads TGTGCCAGCAGCCGCGCAGGAAGCTCTGGAAACACCATATATTTT. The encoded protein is CASSRAGSSGNTIYF.

CDR3 in DNA: TGTGCCAGCAGCTTAAGATGGTTCGAAGGCTACACCTTC. Its translation: CASSLRWFEGYTF. The chain couples TRBV7-9 to TRBJ1-2; D is unresolved. The CDR3 consists of 13 residues. From germline, CDR1 is SEHNR and CDR2 FQNEAQ (reference sequence). Trimming cost V 2 bases and J 8 bases, with 12 bases left between them.

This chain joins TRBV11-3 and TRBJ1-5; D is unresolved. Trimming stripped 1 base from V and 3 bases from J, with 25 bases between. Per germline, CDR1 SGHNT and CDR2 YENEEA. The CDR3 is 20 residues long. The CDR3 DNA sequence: TGTGCCAGCAGCTTAGTAGGAGGAGGGCCCGACCCCGTACTCAATCAGCCCCAGCATTTT. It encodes CASSLVGGGPDPVLNQPQHF.

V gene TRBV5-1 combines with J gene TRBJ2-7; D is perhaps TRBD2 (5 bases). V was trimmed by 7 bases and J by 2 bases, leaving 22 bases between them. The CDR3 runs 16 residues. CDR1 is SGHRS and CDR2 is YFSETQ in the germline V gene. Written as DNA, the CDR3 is TGCGCCAGCCAAGTCCGGGCTCGGGGTGACACCTACGAGCAGTACTTC. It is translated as CASQVRARGDTYEQYF.

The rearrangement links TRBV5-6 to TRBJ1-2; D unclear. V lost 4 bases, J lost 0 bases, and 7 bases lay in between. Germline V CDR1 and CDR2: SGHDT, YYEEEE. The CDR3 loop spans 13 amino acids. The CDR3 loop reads CASSVSSNYGYTF. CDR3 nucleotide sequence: TGTGCCAGCAGCGTGAGTTCTAACTATGGCTACACCTTC.

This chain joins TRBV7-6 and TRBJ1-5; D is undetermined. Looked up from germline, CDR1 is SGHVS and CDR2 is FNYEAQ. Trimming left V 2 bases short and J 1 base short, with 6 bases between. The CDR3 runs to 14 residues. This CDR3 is CASSLSRSNQPQHF. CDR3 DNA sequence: TGTGCCAGCAGCTTATCTCGCAGCAATCAGCCCCAGCATTTT.

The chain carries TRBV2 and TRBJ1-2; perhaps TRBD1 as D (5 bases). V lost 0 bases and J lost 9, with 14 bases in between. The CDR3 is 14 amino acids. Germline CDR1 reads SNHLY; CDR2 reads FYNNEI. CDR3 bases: TGTGCCAGCAGTGAAGCGCTCAGGGAAGACCGCTACACCTTC. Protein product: CASSEALREDRYTF.

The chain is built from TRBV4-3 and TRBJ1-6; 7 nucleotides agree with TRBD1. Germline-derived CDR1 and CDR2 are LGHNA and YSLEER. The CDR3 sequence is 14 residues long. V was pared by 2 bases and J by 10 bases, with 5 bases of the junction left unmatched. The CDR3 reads CASSQYGDRSPLHF. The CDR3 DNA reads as TGCGCCAGCAGCCAATATGGGGACAGATCACCCCTCCACTTT.

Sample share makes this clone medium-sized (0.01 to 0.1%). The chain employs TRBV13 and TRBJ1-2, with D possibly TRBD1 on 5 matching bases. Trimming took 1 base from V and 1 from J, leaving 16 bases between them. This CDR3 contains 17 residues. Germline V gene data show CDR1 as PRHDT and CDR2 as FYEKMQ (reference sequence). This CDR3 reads CASSLVGAGSVNYGYTF. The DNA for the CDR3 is TGTGCCAGCAGCTTAGTGGGAGCAGGGTCCGTTAACTATGGCTACACCTTC.

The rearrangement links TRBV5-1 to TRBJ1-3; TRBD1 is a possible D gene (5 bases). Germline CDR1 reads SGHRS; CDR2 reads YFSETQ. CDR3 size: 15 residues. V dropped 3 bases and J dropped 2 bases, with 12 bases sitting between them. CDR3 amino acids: CASSWGGETGNTIYF. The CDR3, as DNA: TGCGCCAGCAGCTGGGGAGGGGAGACTGGAAACACCATATATTTT. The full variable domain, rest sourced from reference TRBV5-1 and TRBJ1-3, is KAGVTQTPRYLIKTRGQQVTLSCSPISGHRSVSWYQQTPGQGLQFLFEYFSETQRNKGNFPGRFSGRQFSNSRSEMNVSTLELGDSALYLCASSWGGETGNTIYFGEGSWLTVV.